The sequence of this T cell receptor (beta chain) was determined in a study of CD8+ T cells in alopecia areata. Study at large: Treatment of the treated patients consisted of oral tofacitinib, 5 to 10 mg twice daily. Severity was scored as percentage of affected scalp area in treated patients.

Regarding treatment: oral pan-JAK inhibitor, 5-10 mg twice daily. Study-wide results and caveats: Tofacitinib produced a significant decrease in scalp clonality and in expanded CD8+ clones among the top 100.

Following RNA extraction, reverse transcription yielded cDNA that acted as the sequencing template. Clones were sequenced by immunoSEQ multiplex PCR, and TCRdb holds only the in-frame ones, with some missing. The table lists 150,000 to 200,000 clones, around three fifths of them singletons. As to this clone: Its antigen is currently unknown.

Sequenced here: CD4+ T cells sorted from blood, sampled at approximately week 50, from a patient treated with tofacitinib. This TCR was sampled from a human donor with alopecia areata.

The CDR3: CSAVPNTEAFF. DNA of the CDR3: TGCAGCGCGGTCCCGAACACTGAAGCTTTCTTT. This chain links TRBV29-1 with TRBJ1-1; D is unclear. Germline V gene lookup returns CDR1 SQVTM and CDR2 ANQGSEA. Trimming shortened V by 7 bases and J by 1 base, and 7 bases separated the two germline ends. The CDR3 totals 11 residues.